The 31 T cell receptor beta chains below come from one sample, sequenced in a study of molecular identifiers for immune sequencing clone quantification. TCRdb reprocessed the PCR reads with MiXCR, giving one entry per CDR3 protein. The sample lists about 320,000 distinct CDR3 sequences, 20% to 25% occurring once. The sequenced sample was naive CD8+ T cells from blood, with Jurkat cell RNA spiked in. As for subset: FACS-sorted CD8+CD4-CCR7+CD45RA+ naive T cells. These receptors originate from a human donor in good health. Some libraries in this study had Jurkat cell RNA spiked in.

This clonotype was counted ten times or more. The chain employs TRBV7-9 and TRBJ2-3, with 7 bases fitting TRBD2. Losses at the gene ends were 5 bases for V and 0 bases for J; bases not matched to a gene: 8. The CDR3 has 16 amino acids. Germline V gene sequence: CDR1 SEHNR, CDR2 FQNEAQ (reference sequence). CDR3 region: CASSPREGPSTDTQYF. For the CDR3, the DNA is TGTGCCAGCAGCCCAAGGGAGGGACCAAGCACAGATACGCAGTATTTT.

The CDR3 region has the DNA TGCAGTGCTAGCGGGGACGGAACCTACGAGCAGTACTTC. Its translation: CSASGDGTYEQYF. The V and J genes are TRBV20-1 and TRBJ2-7; either TRBD1 or TRBD2 may supply D (5 bases each). Trimming removed 3 bases from V and 2 bases from J, with 11 bases in between. The CDR3 is 13 residues long. The germline V gene has CDR1 DFQATT and CDR2 SNEGSKA (reference sequence).

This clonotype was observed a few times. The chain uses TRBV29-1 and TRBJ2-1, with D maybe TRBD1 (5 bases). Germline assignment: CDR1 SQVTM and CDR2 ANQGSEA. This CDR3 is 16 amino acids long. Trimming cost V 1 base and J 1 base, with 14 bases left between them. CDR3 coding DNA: TGCAGCGTTGAAGGATTAGGGGATATGTCCTACAATGAGCAGTTCTTC. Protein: CSVEGLGDMSYNEQFF.

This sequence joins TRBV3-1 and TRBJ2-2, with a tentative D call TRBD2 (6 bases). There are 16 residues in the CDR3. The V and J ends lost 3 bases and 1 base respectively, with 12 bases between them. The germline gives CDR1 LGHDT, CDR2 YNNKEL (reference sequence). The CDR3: CASSQTTSLNTGELFF. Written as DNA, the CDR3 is TGTGCCAGCAGCCAGACGACTAGTTTGAACACCGGGGAGCTGTTTTTT.

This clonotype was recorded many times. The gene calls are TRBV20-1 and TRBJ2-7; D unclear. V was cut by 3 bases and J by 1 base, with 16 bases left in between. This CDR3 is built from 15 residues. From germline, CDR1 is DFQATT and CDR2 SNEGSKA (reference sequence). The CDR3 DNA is TGCAGTGCTAGCGTCCCCCGGAAGAAGTCCTACGAGCAGTACTTC. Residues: CSASVPRKKSYEQYF.

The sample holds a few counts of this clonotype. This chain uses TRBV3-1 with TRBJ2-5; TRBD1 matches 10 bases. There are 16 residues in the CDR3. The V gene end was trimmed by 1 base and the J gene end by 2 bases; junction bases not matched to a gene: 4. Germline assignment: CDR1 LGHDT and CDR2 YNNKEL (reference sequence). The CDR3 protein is CASSQGGTGVQETQYF. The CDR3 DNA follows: TGTGCCAGCAGCCAAGGGGGGACAGGGGTACAAGAGACCCAGTACTTC.

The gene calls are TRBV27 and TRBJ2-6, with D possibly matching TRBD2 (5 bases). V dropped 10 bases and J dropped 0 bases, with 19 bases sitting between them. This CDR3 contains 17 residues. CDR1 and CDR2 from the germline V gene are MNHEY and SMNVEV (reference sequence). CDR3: CATQSVGINSGANVLTF. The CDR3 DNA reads TGTGCCACTCAATCGGTCGGGATAAACTCTGGGGCCAACGTCCTGACTTTC.

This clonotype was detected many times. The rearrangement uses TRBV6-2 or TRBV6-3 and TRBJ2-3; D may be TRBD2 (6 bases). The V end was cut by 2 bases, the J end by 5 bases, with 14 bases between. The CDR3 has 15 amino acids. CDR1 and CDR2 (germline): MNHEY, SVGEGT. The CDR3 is CASSYAGLDRDTQYF. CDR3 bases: TGTGCCAGCAGTTACGCGGGGCTAGACCGAGATACGCAGTATTTT.

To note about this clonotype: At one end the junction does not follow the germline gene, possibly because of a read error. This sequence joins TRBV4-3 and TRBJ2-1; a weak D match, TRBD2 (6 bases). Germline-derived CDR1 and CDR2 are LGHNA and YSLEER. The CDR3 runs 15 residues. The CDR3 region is CASSQGPAGYNERFF. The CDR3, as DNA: TGCGCCAGCAGCCAGGGACCAGCGGGCTACAATGAGCGGTTCTTC.

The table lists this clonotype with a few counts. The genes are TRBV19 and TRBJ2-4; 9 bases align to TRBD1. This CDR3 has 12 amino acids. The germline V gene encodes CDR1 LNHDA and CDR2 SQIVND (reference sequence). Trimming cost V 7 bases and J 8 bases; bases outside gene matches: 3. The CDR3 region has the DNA TGTGCCAGTAACGACAGGGGGTACATTCAGTACTTC. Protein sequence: CASNDRGYIQYF.

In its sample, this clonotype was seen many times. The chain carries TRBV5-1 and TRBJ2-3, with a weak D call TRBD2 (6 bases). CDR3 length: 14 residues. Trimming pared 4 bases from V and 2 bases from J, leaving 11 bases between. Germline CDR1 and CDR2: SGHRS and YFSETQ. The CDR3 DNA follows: TGCGCCAGCAGCATTGGGACTGACACAGATACGCAGTATTTT. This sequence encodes CASSIGTDTDTQYF.

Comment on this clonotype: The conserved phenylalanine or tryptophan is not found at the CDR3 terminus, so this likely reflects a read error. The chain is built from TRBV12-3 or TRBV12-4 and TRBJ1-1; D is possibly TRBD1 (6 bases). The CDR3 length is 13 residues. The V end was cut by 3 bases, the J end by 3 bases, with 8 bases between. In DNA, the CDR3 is TGTGCCAGCAGTTTTCGGGGGCACACTGAAGCTTTCCTT. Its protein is CASSFRGHTEAFL.

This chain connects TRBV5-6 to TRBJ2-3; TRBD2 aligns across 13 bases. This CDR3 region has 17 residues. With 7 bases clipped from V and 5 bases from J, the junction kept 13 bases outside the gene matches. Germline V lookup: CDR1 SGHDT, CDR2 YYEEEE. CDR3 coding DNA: TGTGCCAGCGGCTCTCGGACTAGCGGGGGCTCGGGAGATACGCAGTATTTT. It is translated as CASGSRTSGGSGDTQYF.

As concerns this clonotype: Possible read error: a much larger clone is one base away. CDR3 amino acids: CACSPRTELPQETQYF. Here the CDR3 DNA reads TGTGCCTGCAGTCCCCGGACGGAGCTCCCTCAAGAGACCCAGTACTTC. V is TRBV6-2 or TRBV6-3 and J is TRBJ2-5; D uncertain. CDR3 length: 16 residues. Germline V gene data show CDR1 as MNHEY and CDR2 as SVGEGT.

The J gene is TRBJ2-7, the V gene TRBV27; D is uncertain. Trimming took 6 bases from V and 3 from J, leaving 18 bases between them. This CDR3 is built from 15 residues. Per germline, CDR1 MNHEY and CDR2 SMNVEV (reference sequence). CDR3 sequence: CASRPVGTPIYEQYF. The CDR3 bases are TGTGCCAGCAGACCTGTAGGAACTCCGATCTACGAGCAGTACTTC.

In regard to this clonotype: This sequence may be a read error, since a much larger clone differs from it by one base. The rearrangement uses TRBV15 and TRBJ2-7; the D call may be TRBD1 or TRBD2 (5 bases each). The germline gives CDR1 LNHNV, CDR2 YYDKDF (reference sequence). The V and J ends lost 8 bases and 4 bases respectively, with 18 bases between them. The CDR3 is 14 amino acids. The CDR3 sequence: CATAPGAGRYEQYF. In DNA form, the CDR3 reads TGTGCCACCGCACCCGGGGCGGGCCGATACGAGCAGTACTTC.

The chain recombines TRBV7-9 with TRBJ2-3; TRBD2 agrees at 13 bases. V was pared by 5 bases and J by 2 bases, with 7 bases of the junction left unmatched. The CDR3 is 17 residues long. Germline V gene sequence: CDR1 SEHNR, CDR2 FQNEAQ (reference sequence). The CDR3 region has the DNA TGTGCCAGCAGCCCCGGACTAGCGGGGGACTACACAGATACGCAGTATTTT. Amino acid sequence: CASSPGLAGDYTDTQYF.

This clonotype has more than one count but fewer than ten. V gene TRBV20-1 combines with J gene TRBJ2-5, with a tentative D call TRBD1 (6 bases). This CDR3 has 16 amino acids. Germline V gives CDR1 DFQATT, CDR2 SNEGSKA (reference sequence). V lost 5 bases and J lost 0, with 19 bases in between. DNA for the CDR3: TGCAGTGCTGGAATTCGACAGGCTCTGTACCAAGAGACCCAGTACTTC. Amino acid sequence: CSAGIRQALYQETQYF.

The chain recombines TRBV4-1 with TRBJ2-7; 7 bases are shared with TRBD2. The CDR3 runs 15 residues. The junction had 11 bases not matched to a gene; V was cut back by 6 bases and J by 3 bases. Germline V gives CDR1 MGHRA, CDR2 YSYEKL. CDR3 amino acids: CASSPTPGGGYEQYF. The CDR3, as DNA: TGCGCCAGCAGTCCTACCCCCGGCGGGGGCTACGAGCAGTACTTC.

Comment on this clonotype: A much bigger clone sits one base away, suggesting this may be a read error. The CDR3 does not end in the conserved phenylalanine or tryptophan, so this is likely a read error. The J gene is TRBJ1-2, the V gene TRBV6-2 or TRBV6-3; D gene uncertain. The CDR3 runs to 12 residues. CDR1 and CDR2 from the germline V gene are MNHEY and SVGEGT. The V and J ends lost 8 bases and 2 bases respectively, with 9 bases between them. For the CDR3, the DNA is TGTGCCAGCGGGAGAGGAAACTATGGCTACACCTCC. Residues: CASGRGNYGYTS.

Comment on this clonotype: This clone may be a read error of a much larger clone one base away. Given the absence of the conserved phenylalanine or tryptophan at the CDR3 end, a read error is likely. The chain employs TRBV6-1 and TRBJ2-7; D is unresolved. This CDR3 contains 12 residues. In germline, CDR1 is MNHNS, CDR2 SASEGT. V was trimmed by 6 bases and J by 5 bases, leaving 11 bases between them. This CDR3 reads CASRATVDEQYI. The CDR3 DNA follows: TGTGCCAGCAGGGCTACGGTGGACGAGCAGTACATC.

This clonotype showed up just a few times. The CDR3 here is CASSTDRGRKGYTF. CDR3 in DNA: TGTGCCAGCAGTACGGACAGGGGGCGAAAAGGCTACACCTTC. The chain employs TRBV11-1 and TRBJ1-2, with 11 nucleotides matching TRBD1. Germline CDR1 SGHAT, CDR2 FQDESV (reference sequence). The CDR3 runs to 14 residues. V dropped 6 bases and J dropped 8; count of bases not matched to a gene: 8. Full variable domain (missing parts from reference TRBV11-1 and TRBJ1-2): EAEVAQSPRYKITEKSQAVAFWCDPISGHATLYWYRQILGQGPELLVQFQDESVVDDSQLPKDRFSAERLKGVDSTLKIQPAELGDSAMYLCASSTDRGRKGYTFGSGTRLTVV.

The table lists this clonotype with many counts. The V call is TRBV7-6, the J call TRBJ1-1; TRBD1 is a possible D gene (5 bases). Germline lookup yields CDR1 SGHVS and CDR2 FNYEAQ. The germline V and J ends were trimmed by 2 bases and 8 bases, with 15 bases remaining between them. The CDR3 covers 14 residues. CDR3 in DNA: TGTGCCAGCAGCTTATATCCACCCCCAGGGGAAGCTTTCTTT. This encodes CASSLYPPPGEAFF.

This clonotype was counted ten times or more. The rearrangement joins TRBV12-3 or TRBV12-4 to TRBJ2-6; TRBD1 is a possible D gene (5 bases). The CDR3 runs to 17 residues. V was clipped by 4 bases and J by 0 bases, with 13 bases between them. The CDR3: CASSWNPRASGANVLTF. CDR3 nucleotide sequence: TGTGCCAGCAGTTGGAACCCCAGGGCCTCTGGGGCCAACGTCCTGACTTTC.

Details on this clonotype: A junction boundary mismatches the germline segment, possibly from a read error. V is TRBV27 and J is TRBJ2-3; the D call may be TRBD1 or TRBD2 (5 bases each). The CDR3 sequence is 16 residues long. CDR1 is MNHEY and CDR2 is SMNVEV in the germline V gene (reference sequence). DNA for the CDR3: TGTGCCAGCAGTTTCGGGGCCCCGCAGTTCAGAGATACGCAGTGTTTT. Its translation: CASSFGAPQFRDTQCF.

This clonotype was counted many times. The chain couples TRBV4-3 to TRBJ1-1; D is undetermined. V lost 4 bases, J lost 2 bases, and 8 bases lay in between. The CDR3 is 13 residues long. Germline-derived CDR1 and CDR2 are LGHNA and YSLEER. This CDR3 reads CASSPGINTEAFF. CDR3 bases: TGCGCCAGCAGCCCAGGTATTAACACTGAAGCTTTCTTT.

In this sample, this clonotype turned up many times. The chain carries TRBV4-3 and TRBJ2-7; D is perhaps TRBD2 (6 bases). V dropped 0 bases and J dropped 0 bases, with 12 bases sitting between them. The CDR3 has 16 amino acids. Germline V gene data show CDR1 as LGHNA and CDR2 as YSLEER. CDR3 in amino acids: CASSQDVRGSSYEQYF. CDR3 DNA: TGCGCCAGCAGCCAAGATGTGCGGGGAAGCTCCTACGAGCAGTACTTC.

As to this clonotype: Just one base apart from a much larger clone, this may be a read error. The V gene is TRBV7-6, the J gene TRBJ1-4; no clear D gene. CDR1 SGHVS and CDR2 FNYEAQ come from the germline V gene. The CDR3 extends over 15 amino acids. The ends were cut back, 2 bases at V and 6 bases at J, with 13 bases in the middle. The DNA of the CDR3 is TGTGCCAGCAGCTTACTGGAGGAAGGACATGAAAAACTGTTTTTT. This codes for CASSLLEEGHEKLFF. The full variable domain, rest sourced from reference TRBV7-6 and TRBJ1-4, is GAGVSQSPRYKVTKRGQDVALRCDPISGHVSLYWYRQALGQGPEFLTYFNYEAQQDKSGLPNDRFSAERPEGSISTLTIQRTEQRDSAMYRCASSLLEEGHEKLFFGSGTQLSVL.

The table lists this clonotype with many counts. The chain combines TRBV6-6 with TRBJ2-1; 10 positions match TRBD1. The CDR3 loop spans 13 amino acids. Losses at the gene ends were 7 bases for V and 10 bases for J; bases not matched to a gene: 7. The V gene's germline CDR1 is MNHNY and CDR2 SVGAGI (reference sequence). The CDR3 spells CASTQTGGWEQFF. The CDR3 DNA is TGTGCCAGCACCCAGACAGGGGGCTGGGAGCAGTTCTTC.

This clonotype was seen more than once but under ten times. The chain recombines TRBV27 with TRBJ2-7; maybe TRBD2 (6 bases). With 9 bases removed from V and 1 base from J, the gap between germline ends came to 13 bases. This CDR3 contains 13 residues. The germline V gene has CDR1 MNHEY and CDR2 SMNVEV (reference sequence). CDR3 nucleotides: TGTGCCAGTAGAGGACGGGAGTCCTACGAGCAGTACTTC. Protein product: CASRGRESYEQYF.

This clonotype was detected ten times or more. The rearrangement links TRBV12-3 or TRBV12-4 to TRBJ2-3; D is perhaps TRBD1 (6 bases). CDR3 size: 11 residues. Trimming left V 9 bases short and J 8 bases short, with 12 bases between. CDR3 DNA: TGTGCCAGTCAGGGGCTGGGTACGCAGTATTTT. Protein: CASQGLGTQYF.